Below, 21 T cell receptor beta chains from the same sample are listed, as sequenced in a study of blood T cell repertoires in COVID-19. TCRdb's table, derived via immunoSEQ multiplex PCR, lists solely in-frame clones and lacks some. The profile shows 150,000 to 160,000 clones, around 83% of them singletons. The source material was peripheral blood. All receptors derive from a woman aged 50 to 60 with acute or convalescent COVID-19.

This clone was seen only a few times. The chain is built from TRBV4-1 and TRBJ2-7; D gene unclear. The CDR3 loop spans 16 amino acids. Germline V gene data show CDR1 as MGHRA and CDR2 as YSYEKL. Trimming shortened V by 0 bases and J by 1 base, and 13 bases separated the two germline ends. CDR3 region: CASSQDRIPISYEQYF. The CDR3 bases are TGCGCCAGCAGCCAAGATAGAATTCCGATATCCTACGAGCAGTACTTC.

This rearrangement joins TRBV10-3 to TRBJ1-2, with TRBD1 identical over 11 bases. Trimming cost V 4 bases and J 0 bases; bases outside gene matches: 1. CDR1 and CDR2 from the germline V gene are ENHRY and SYGVKD. The CDR3 is 15 residues long. Here the CDR3 reads CAISGGQGANYGYTF. DNA for the CDR3: TGTGCCATCAGTGGGGGACAGGGGGCTAACTATGGCTACACCTTC.

This chain connects TRBV7-2 to TRBJ1-1; D remains unclear. Deletions cut 3 bases from V and 8 bases from J, with 7 bases between. The CDR3 totals 11 residues. Germline lookup yields CDR1 SGHTA and CDR2 FQGNSA. The CDR3 is CASSFASEAFF. The CDR3, as DNA: TGTGCCAGCAGCTTTGCGTCAGAAGCTTTCTTT.

J is TRBJ1-5 and V is TRBV12-3 or TRBV12-4; D is ambiguous. V was cut by 3 bases and J by 7 bases, with 7 bases left in between. CDR3 size: 12 residues. The CDR3 DNA reads TGTGCCAGCAGTTTTAGTGTGCAGCCCCAGCATTTT. Amino acids: CASSFSVQPQHF.

The J gene is TRBJ2-7, the V gene TRBV6-5, with 11 bases identical to TRBD2. The CDR3 totals 15 residues. J lost 4 bases, V lost 6 bases, and 8 bases had no gene match. Germline values: CDR1 MNHEY, CDR2 SVGAGI. CDR3 in DNA: TGTGCCAGCAGGGATACTAGCGGGAGTTATTACGAGCAGTACTTC. Its protein product is CASRDTSGSYYEQYF.

For the CDR3, the DNA is TGTGCCAGCAGCTTAACTAGCGGGAGCACCGTCGAGCAGTACTTC. It yields the protein CASSLTSGSTVEQYF. The chain employs TRBV7-3 and TRBJ2-7, with TRBD2 matching over 9 bases. Per the germline V gene, CDR1 is SGHTA and CDR2 is FQGTGA. Losses at the gene ends were 0 bases for V and 6 bases for J; bases not matched to a gene: 6. This CDR3 region has 15 residues.

V usage is TRBV5-4 and J usage is TRBJ1-2; the match to TRBD1 covers 7 bases. Germline V gives CDR1 SGHNT, CDR2 YYREEE (reference sequence). This CDR3 comprises 14 residues. The V and J ends lost 3 bases and 4 bases, in that order; junction bases with no gene match: 6. The CDR3 DNA reads TGTGCCAGCAGCTGGGGGACAGACGGCTATGGCTACACCTTC. Translation: CASSWGTDGYGYTF. Full variable domain (missing parts from reference TRBV5-4 and TRBJ1-2): ETGVTQSPTHLIKTRGQQVTLRCSSQSGHNTVSWYQQALGQGPQFIFQYYREEENGRGNFPPRFSGLQFPNYSSELNVNALELDDSALYLCASSWGTDGYGYTFGSGTRLTVV.

The rearrangement uses TRBV3-1 (or the pseudogene TRBV3-2) and TRBJ1-4; no clear D gene. The ends were cut back, 0 bases at V and 4 bases at J, with 9 bases in the middle. This CDR3 comprises 15 residues. CDR1 and CDR2 (germline): LGHDT, YNNKEL (reference sequence). The CDR3 DNA reads TGTGCCAGCAGCCAAGAGTTATCCGGTAATGAAAAACTGTTTTTT. Its protein product is CASSQELSGNEKLFF.

J is TRBJ2-3 and V is TRBV7-2; TRBD2 is a possible D gene (7 bases). Germline lookup yields CDR1 SGHTA and CDR2 FQGNSA. V gave up 6 bases and J gave up 5 bases, with 18 bases separating them. The CDR3 runs 15 residues. CDR3 in amino acids: CASRPVKGGQDTQYF. CDR3 DNA: TGTGCCAGCAGACCCGTTAAGGGGGGGCAAGATACGCAGTATTTT. The entire variable domain, with the rest obtained from reference TRBV7-2 and TRBJ2-3, is as follows: GAGVSQSPSNKVTEKGKDVELRCDPISGHTALYWYRQSLGQGLEFLIYFQGNSAPDKSGLPSDRFSAERTGGSVSTLTIQRTQQEDSAVYLCASRPVKGGQDTQYFGPGTRLTVL.

The rearrangement uses TRBV11-3 and TRBJ1-1, with 9 positions matching TRBD1. V lost 1 base, J lost 0 bases, and 3 bases stayed unmatched. The germline gives CDR1 SGHNT, CDR2 YENEEA. This CDR3 spans 16 amino acids. The CDR3 protein is CASSLGGTGLNTEAFF. For the CDR3, the DNA is TGTGCCAGCAGCTTAGGCGGGACAGGGTTGAACACTGAAGCTTTCTTT.

The rearrangement links TRBV21-1 to TRBJ1-5. TRBV21-1 has pseudogene status. This CDR3 has 14 residues. CDR3 protein: CASWAGYRNQPQHF. The DNA of the CDR3 is TGTGCCAGTTGGGCGGGGTATCGCAATCAGCCCCAGCATTTT.

This chain connects TRBV11-2 to TRBJ1-6; tentative D call: TRBD1 (5 bases). Per the germline V gene, CDR1 is SGHAT and CDR2 is FQNNGV. The CDR3 is 14 residues long. The ends were cut back, 7 bases at V and 7 bases at J, with 14 bases in the middle. The CDR3 bases are TGTGCCAGCACCCCCGACAGCTGGAATTCACCCCTCCACTTT. As protein: CASTPDSWNSPLHF.

V is TRBV10-2 and J is TRBJ1-6, with D tentatively TRBD1 (5 bases). Per the germline V gene, CDR1 is WSHSY and CDR2 is SAAADI. The V end was cut by 6 bases, the J end by 14 bases, with 20 bases between. The CDR3 has 14 amino acids. The CDR3 DNA reads as TGCGCCAGCAGGGGGCAGGGATACGTGGGGACCCTCCACTTT. Protein sequence: CASRGQGYVGTLHF.

The chain links TRBV7-8 to TRBJ2-2; a weak D match, TRBD2 (5 bases). The CDR3 has 15 residues. V lost 1 base and J lost 4, with 10 bases in between. Germline CDR1 reads SGHVS; CDR2 reads FQNEAQ. In nucleotides, the CDR3 is TGTGCCAGCAGCTTAGAGTCTGCGGGCACCGGGGAGCTGTTTTTT. It specifies CASSLESAGTGELFF. Complete variable domain (other parts from reference TRBV7-8 and TRBJ2-2): GAGVSQSPRYKVAKRGQDVALRCDPISGHVSLFWYQQALGQGPEFLTYFQNEAQLDKSGLPSDRFFAERPEGSVSTLKIQRTQQEDSAVYLCASSLESAGTGELFFGEGSRLTVL.

J is TRBJ2-4 and V is TRBV5-1; TRBD2 might be the D (6 bases). V was trimmed by 3 bases and J by 8 bases, leaving 18 bases between them. Germline loops: CDR1 SGHRS, CDR2 YFSETQ. The CDR3 runs 15 residues. The CDR3 DNA sequence: TGCGCCAGCAGCTCGGGGACTCCTCCCGGCGACATTCAGTACTTC. Translated: CASSSGTPPGDIQYF.

The V and J genes are TRBV9 and TRBJ2-5; 9 nucleotides align to TRBD2. With 0 bases clipped from V and 4 bases from J, the junction kept 4 bases outside the gene matches. The CDR3 extends over 15 amino acids. Germline V gene data show CDR1 as SGDLS and CDR2 as YYNGEE. CDR3 sequence: CASSVETSGTETQYF. The CDR3 nucleotides read TGTGCCAGCAGCGTAGAGACTAGCGGCACAGAGACCCAGTACTTC.

The rearrangement uses TRBV6-5 and TRBJ1-6; weak D call: TRBD1 (5 bases). V shed 7 bases and J shed 9 bases, with 13 bases lying between them. The CDR3 is made up of 13 amino acids. In germline, CDR1 is MNHEY, CDR2 SVGAGI. CDR3: CASTPRGGSPLHF. CDR3 coding DNA: TGTGCCAGCACCCCGCGGGGGGGTTCACCCCTCCACTTT.

The V call is TRBV16, the J call TRBJ2-3, with TRBD2 matching over 7 bases. The germline V gene has CDR1 KGHSY and CDR2 FQNENV. The trim removed 6 bases at V and 0 bases at J, leaving 9 bases unmatched. The CDR3 is 16 residues long. DNA for the CDR3: TGTGCCAGCAGTCGAAAAAGCGGGGCAAGCACAGATACGCAGTATTTT. This translates into CASSRKSGASTDTQYF.

The V call is TRBV18, the J call TRBJ2-3; D not certain. V lost 0 bases to trimming and J lost 2 bases, with 6 bases between them. Germline V CDR1 and CDR2: KGHSH, LQKENI. The CDR3 has 14 residues. The DNA of the CDR3 is TGTGCCAGCTCACCACCGTCCAACACAGATACGCAGTATTTT. Protein sequence: CASSPPSNTDTQYF.

This chain uses TRBV25-1 with TRBJ1-1, with 7 bases lining up with TRBD1. Germline V lookup: CDR1 MGHDK, CDR2 SYGVNS. Unmatched junction bases numbered 11, after V lost 4 bases and J lost 12 bases. The CDR3 covers 13 residues. The CDR3 nucleotides are TGTGCCAGCAGTGCAACCCCAGGGGGTACGTCTTTCTTT. Protein sequence: CASSATPGGTSFF.

V usage is TRBV4-1 and J usage is TRBJ2-2, with 16 bases that match TRBD2. Germline assignment: CDR1 MGHRA and CDR2 YSYEKL. This CDR3 has 18 residues. J lost 4 bases, V lost 4 bases, and 6 bases had no gene match. For the CDR3, the DNA is TGCGCCAGCAGCCCAGGGACTAGCGGGAGGGCCTTCACCGGGGAGCTGTTTTTT. It is translated as CASSPGTSGRAFTGELFF.